This is a list of T cell receptor beta chains from one sample in a study of OX40 agonist ivuxolimab in advanced cancers. Sequencing was performed with immunoSEQ multiplex PCR; in TCRdb, only in-frame clones are kept and a portion is missing. The table shows around 71,000 clones, with roughly three quarters occurring only once. Here the sequenced sample was CD4+ or CD8+ T cells sorted from blood, taken in a trial of the OX40 agonist ivuxolimab. These receptor sequences come from an adult with an advanced solid tumor such as melanoma, head and neck, liver or kidney cancer. Each CDR3 is given with its conserved first and last residue. The order of the fields is V gene, J gene, D gene, CDR3 DNA, CDR3 protein. D genes are given only for firm matches.

TRBV6-1,TRBJ2-6,TRBD2,TGTGCCAGCGTGCGGGAGACTGGGGCCAACGTCCTGACTTTC,CASVRETGANVLTF
TRBV10-3,TRBJ1-5,.,TGTGCCATCAGTGACACGCTTAGCAATCAGCCCCAGCATTTT,CAISDTLSNQPQHF
TRBV5-1,TRBJ2-5,.,TGCGCCAGCAGCTTTTCAAAGGGGGAATGGGAGACCCAGTACTTC,CASSFSKGEWETQYF
TRBV5-3,TRBJ1-2,.,TGTGCCAGCAGCCCCGCTAGGGGTCGGGGCTACACCTTC,CASSPARGRGYTF
TRBV11-2,TRBJ2-5,TRBD1,TGTGCCAGCAGCTGGGGACAGGGGGCTCAAGAGACCCAGTACTTC,CASSWGQGAQETQYF
TRBV29-1,TRBJ1-1,TRBD1,TGCAGCGTCGGGGCAGGGGGCGGGGGAACTGAAGCTTTCTTT,CSVGAGGGGTEAFF
TRBV14,TRBJ2-7,.,TGTGCCAGCAGCCAAATCAGGGGAACTGTACCCTACGAGCAGTACTTC,CASSQIRGTVPYEQYF
TRBV7-2,TRBJ2-7,.,TGTGCCAGCAGCTCGGGACTCCTGCCCTACGAGCAGTACTTC,CASSSGLLPYEQYF
TRBV28,TRBJ1-3,.,TGTGCCAGCAGACCAGGCTCTGGAAACACCATATATTTT,CASRPGSGNTIYF
TRBV6-5,TRBJ1-2,.,TGTGCCACTGAAGCTAACTATGGCTACACCTTC,CATEANYGYTF
TRBV18,TRBJ2-7,.,TGTGCCAGCTCTTCACTCCCGGGGGTGCAGTACTTC,CASSSLPGVQYF
TRBV28,TRBJ2-7,.,TGTGCCAGCAGAAACCCTGTCGAGCAGTACTTC,CASRNPVEQYF
TRBV5-5,TRBJ2-1,.,TGTGCCAGCAGCCGACTGGATGAGCAGTTCTTC,CASSRLDEQFF
TRBV6-5,TRBJ1-2,.,TGTGCCAGCAGTTACAAGGTTGGGGGGTCGGGCTATGGCTACACCTTC,CASSYKVGGSGYGYTF
TRBV5-1,TRBJ2-5,.,TGCGCCAGCAGCTTACGTAAAGAGACCCAGTACTTC,CASSLRKETQYF
TRBV2,TRBJ1-1,.,TGTGCCAGCAGGCAGGAAAGGGGCGCTGGGACTGAAGCTTTCTTT,CASRQERGAGTEAFF